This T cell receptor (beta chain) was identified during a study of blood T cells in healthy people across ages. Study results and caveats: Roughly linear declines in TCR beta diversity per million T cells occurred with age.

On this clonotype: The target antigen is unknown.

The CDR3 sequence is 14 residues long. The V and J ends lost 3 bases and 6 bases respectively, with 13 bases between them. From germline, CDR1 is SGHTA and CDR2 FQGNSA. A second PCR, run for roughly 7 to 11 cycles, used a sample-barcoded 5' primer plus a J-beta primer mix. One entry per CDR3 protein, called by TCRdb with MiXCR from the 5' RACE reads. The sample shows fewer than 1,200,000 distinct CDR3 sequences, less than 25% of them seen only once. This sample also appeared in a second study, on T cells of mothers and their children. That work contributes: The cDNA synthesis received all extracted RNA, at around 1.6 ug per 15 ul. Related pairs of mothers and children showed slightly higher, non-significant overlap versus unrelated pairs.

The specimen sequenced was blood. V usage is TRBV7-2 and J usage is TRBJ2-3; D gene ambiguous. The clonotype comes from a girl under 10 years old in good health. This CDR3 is CASSFKVPADTQYF. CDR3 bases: TGTGCCAGCAGCTTTAAAGTTCCAGCCGATACGCAGTATTTT.